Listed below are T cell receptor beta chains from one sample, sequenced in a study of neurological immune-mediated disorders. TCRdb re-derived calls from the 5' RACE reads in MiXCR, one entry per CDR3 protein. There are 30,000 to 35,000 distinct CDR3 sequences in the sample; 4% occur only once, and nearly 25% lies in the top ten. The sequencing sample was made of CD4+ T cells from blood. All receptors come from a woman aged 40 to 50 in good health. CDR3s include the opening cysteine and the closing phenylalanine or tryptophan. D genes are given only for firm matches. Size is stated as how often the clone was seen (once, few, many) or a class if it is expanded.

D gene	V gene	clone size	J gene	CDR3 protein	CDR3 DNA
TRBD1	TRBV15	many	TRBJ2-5	CATRGTAQETQYF	TGTGCCACCAGGGGGACAGCACAAGAGACCCAGTACTTC
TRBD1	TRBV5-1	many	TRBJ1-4	CASSSGQGREKLFF	TGCGCCAGCAGCTCTGGACAGGGAAGAGAAAAACTGTTTTTT
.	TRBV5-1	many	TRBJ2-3	CASSFRIGGATDTQYF	TGCGCCAGCAGCTTTAGAATCGGGGGCGCGACAGATACGCAGTATTTT
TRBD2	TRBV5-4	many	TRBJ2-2	CASSWSSSGRGGELFF	TGTGCCAGCAGCTGGTCCTCTAGCGGGAGGGGCGGGGAGCTGTTTTTT
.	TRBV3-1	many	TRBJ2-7	CASSQNRHEQYF	TGTGCCAGCAGCCAGAACCGGCACGAGCAGTACTTC
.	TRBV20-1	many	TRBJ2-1	CSASSGGGRYNEQFF	TGCAGTGCTAGTAGCGGTGGAGGTCGGTACAATGAGCAGTTCTTC
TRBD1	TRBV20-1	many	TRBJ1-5	CSARAPGTGIQPQHF	TGCAGTGCTAGAGCACCCGGGACAGGAATACAGCCCCAGCATTTT
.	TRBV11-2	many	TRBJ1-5	CASSRIGNQPQHF	TGTGCCAGCAGCCGAATAGGGAATCAGCCCCAGCATTTT
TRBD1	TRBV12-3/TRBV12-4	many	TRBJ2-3	CASTRRTGPTDTQYF	TGTGCCAGCACCCGCAGGACAGGGCCGACAGATACGCAGTATTTT
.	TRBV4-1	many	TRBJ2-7	CASSSDTYEQYF	TGCGCCAGCAGCTCCGACACCTACGAGCAGTACTTC
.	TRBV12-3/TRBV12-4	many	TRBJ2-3	CASEKGGPSDTQYF	TGTGCCAGTGAGAAGGGGGGGCCCTCAGATACGCAGTATTTT
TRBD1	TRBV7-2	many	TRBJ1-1	CASSFMGQGGTTEAFF	TGTGCCAGCAGCTTTATGGGACAGGGAGGAACCACTGAAGCTTTCTTT
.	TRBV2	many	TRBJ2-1	CASSISGLSYNEQFF	TGTGCCAGCAGTATCAGCGGGTTATCCTACAATGAGCAGTTCTTC
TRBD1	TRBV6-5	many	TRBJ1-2	CASSHPDRQGGYTF	TGTGCCAGCAGCCACCCGGACAGGCAAGGGGGCTACACCTTC
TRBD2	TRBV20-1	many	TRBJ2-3	CSAVRFSGRVPDTQYF	TGCAGTGCTGTCCGCTTTAGCGGGAGGGTTCCAGATACGCAGTATTTT
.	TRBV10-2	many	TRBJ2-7	CASSESKVGLYF	TGCGCCAGCAGTGAGTCGAAGGTAGGGCTGTACTTC
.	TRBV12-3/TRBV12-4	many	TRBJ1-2	CASSLERANYGYTF	TGTGCCAGCAGTTTAGAGCGGGCTAACTATGGCTACACCTTC
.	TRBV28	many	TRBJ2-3	CASITGARVDTQYF	TGTGCCAGCATAACGGGGGCAAGGGTAGATACGCAGTATTTT
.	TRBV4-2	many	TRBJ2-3	CASSQDTITDTQYF	TGTGCCAGCAGCCAAGATACTATTACAGATACGCAGTATTTT
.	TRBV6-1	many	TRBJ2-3	CASRSRRRDSSTDTQYF	TGTGCCAGCAGGAGTAGGCGGAGGGACTCTAGCACAGATACGCAGTATTTT
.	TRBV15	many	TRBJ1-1	CATSILNTEAFF	TGTGCCACCAGCATTCTGAACACTGAAGCTTTCTTT
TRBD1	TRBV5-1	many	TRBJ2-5	CASSLATGEETQYF	TGCGCCAGCAGCTTAGCGACAGGGGAAGAGACCCAGTACTTC
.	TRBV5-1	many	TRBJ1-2	CASSSDPDGDDGYTF	TGCGCCAGCAGCTCAGACCCGGACGGCGATGATGGCTACACCTTC
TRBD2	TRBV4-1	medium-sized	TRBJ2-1	CASSQESSGGAYNEQFF	TGCGCCAGCAGCCAAGAATCGAGCGGGGGGGCATACAATGAGCAGTTCTTC
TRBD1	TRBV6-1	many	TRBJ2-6	CASTRDRVLLGANVLTF	TGTGCCAGCACCCGGGACAGGGTACTTCTTGGGGCCAACGTCCTGACTTTC
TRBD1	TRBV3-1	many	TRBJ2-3	CASSRTGGDTQYF	TGTGCCAGCAGCCGGACAGGGGGTGATACGCAGTATTTT
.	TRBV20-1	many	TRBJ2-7	CSARDGEGSTYEQYF	TGCAGTGCTAGAGACGGTGAAGGGTCCACCTACGAGCAGTACTTC
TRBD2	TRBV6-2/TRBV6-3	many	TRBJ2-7	CASWTLSGSNYEQYF	TGTGCCAGCTGGACTCTTAGCGGGAGTAACTACGAGCAGTACTTC
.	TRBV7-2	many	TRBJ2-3	CASSVGPPFTDTQYF	TGTGCCAGCAGCGTGGGGCCTCCCTTCACAGATACGCAGTATTTT
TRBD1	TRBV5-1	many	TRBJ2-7	CASSGKTGISYEQYF	TGCGCCAGCAGCGGAAAGACAGGGATTTCCTACGAGCAGTACTTC
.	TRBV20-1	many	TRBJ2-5	CSARSETQYF	TGCAGTGCTAGATCAGAGACCCAGTACTTC
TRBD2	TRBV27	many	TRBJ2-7	CASSQMTSGSPYEQYF	TGTGCCAGCAGTCAGATGACTAGCGGGAGTCCCTACGAGCAGTACTTC